This TCR beta chain was recovered during a study of T cell clones after liver transplantation. Study-wide background: Third-party-reactive TCRbeta sequences from pre-transplant mixed lymphocyte reactions served as antigen-independent comparators.

Germline lookup yields CDR1 LGHNA and CDR2 YSLEER. V lost 1 base, J lost 4 bases, and 12 bases lay in between. The CDR3 runs to 15 residues. Assay used: immunoSEQ multiplex PCR; TCRdb lists only in-frame clones, some missing. The sample lists around 77,000 clones, roughly 80% occurring once. The material was CD4+ T cells from blood, obtained 12 months after liver transplant. V and J are TRBV4-3 and TRBJ2-3; D is unresolved. The receptor was isolated from a human patient who received a liver transplant. Some of the T cells might come from the graft donor. In nucleotides, the CDR3 is TGCGCCAGCAGCCAAGGAGCCTATAGGTCAGATACGCAGTATTTT. Translating gives CASSQGAYRSDTQYF.